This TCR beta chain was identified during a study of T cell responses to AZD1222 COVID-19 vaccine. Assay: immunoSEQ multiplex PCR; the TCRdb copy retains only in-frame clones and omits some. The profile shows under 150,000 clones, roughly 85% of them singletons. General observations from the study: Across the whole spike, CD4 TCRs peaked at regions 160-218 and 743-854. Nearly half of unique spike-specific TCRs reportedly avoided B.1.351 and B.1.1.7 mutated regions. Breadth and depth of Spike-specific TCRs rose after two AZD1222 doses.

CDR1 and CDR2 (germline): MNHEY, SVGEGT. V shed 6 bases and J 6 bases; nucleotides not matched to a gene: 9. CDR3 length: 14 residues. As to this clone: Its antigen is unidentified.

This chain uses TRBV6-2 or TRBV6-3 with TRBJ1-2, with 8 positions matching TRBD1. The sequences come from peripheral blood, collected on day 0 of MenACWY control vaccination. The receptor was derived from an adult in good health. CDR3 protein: CASSDLTGADGYTF. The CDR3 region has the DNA TGTGCCAGCAGCGACTTGACAGGGGCGGATGGCTACACCTTC.